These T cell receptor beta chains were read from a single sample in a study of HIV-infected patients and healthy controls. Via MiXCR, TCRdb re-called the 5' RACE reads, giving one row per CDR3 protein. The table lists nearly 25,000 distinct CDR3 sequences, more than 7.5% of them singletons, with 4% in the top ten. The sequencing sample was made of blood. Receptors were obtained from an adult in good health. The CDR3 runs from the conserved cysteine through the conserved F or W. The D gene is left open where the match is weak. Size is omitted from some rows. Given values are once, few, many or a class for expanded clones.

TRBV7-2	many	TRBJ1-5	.	TGTGCCAGCAGCCGTAGCAGCAATCAGCCCCAGCATTTT	CASSRSSNQPQHF
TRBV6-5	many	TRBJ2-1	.	TGTGCCAGCAGTTACTCCACAACCTTAGGGTCCTACAATGAGCAGTTCTTC	CASSYSTTLGSYNEQFF
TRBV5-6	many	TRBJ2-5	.	TGTGCCAGCAGCTTCCGGGGCCCCGGCCAAGAGACCCAGTACTTC	CASSFRGPGQETQYF
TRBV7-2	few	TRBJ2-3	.	TGTGCCAGCAGCGCGGGCCCGGATACGCAGTATTTT	CASSAGPDTQYF
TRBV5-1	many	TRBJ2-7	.	TGCGCCAGCAGCTTGGAGGGCAACTCCTACGAGCAGTACTTC	CASSLEGNSYEQYF
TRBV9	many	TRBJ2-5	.	TGTGCCAGCAGCCCGGTCCCACAGGTCAGGGAGACCCAGTACTTC	CASSPVPQVRETQYF
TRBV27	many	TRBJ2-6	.	TGTGCCAGCAGTTTGTTAAGTGGGGCCAACGTCCTGACTTTC	CASSLLSGANVLTF
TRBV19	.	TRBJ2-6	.	TGTGCCAGTAGTATACAGGGTACCAACGTCCTGACTTTC	CASSIQGTNVLTF
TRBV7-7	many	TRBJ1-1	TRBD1	TGTGCTAGCAGCTCCGGGACAGACACTGAAGCTTTCTTT	CASSSGTDTEAFF
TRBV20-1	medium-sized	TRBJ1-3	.	TGCAGTGCTAGGGGTACAGACAGCCCAAACTCTGGAAACACCATATATTTT	CSARGTDSPNSGNTIYF
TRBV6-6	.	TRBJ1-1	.	TGTGCCAGCACCCAAACCGGCAGGGGTAAGGCTTTCTTT	CASTQTGRGKAFF
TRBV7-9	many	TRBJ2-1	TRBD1	TGTGCCAGCAGCTACCGACAGGGTACCTACAATGAGCAGTTCTTC	CASSYRQGTYNEQFF
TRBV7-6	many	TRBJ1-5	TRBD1	TGTGCCAGCAGCCGACAGGGGGCCAATCAGCCCCAGCATTTT	CASSRQGANQPQHF
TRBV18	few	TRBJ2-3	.	TGTGCCAGCTCACTGCCGACCAGCACTTCCACAGATACGCAGTATTTT	CASSLPTSTSTDTQYF
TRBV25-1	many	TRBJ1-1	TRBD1	TGTGCCAGCAGACGGACAGGTCCCATGAACACTGAAGCTTTCTTT	CASRRTGPMNTEAFF
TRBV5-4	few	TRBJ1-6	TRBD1	TGTGCCAGCATGGGACAGGGGGCCGGCAATTCACCCCTCCACTTT	CASMGQGAGNSPLHF
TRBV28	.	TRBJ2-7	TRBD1	TGTGCCAGCAGCCGACCTAGGACAGGGTGGCACGAGCAGTACTTC	CASSRPRTGWHEQYF
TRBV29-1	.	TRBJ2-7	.	TGCAGCGTCCAGGGGATCTCCTACGAGCAGTACTTC	CSVQGISYEQYF
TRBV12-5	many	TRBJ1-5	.	TGTGCTAGTGGTGCGCCGGGACCGCCGAATCAGCCCCAGCATTTT	CASGAPGPPNQPQHF
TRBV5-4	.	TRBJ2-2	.	TGTGCCAGCAGCTTACAGGGTCTGAACACCGGGGAGCTGTTTTTT	CASSLQGLNTGELFF
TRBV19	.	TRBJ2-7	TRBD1	TGTGCCAGTAGTAGGGACAGGGGATTAGGAGAGCAGTACTTC	CASSRDRGLGEQYF
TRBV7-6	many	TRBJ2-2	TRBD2	TGTGCCAGCAGCTTGACGGGGGGGCAAGTGACCGGGGAGCTGTTTTTT	CASSLTGGQVTGELFF
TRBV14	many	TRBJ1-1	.	TGTGCCAGCAGACCTAGCGGACACCCTGAAGCTTTCTTT	CASRPSGHPEAFF
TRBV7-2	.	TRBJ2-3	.	TGTGCCAGCAGCTTAGCAGGGGGTCTAGATACGCAGTATTTT	CASSLAGGLDTQYF
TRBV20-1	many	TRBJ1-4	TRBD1	TGCAGTGCCAGGGGGCCAGACGAAAAACTGTTTTTT	CSARGPDEKLFF
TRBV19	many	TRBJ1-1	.	TGTGCCAGTAGTTCCCTCCGAGTCGGGATTGCGTACACTGAAGCTTTCTTT	CASSSLRVGIAYTEAFF
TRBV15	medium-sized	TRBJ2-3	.	TGTGCCACCAGCAGAGATCGGGGAGGGGGTACGCAGTATTTT	CATSRDRGGGTQYF
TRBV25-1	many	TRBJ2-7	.	TGTGCCAGCAGTTCGGGGCCGAGGGACCGACGTAACGAGCAGTACTTC	CASSSGPRDRRNEQYF
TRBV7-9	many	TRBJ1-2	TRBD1	TGTGCCAGCAGCCGAGGGACAGGGAAGGATGGCTACACCTTC	CASSRGTGKDGYTF
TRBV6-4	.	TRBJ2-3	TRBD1	TGTGCCAGCAGTGAAGGGGGCAGTGCAGATACGCAGTATTTT	CASSEGGSADTQYF
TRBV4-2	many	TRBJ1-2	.	TGTGCCAGCAGCCAAGCGACAGTAGCGAACTATGGCTACACCTTC	CASSQATVANYGYTF
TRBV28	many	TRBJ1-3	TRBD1	TGTGCCAGCAGCACGGGACAGTCTGGAAACACCATATATTTT	CASSTGQSGNTIYF
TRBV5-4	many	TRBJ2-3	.	TGTGCCAGCAGCTTGGAACCAGATACGCAGTATTTT	CASSLEPDTQYF
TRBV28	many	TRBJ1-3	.	TGTGCCAGCAGTTTTCGAAGACTCTCTGGAAACACCATATATTTT	CASSFRRLSGNTIYF
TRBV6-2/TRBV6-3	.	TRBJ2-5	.	TGTGCCAGCAGTTACCCCGGGACTTACCAAGAGACCCAGTACTTC	CASSYPGTYQETQYF
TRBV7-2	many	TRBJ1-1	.	TGTGCCAGCAGCTTAGCCGGACCGGAGTTTTTAATGAACACTGAAGCTTTCTTT	CASSLAGPEFLMNTEAFF
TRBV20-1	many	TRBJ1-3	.	TGCAGTGCTAGAGATATGGGAGGGACTGGAAACACCATATATTTT	CSARDMGGTGNTIYF
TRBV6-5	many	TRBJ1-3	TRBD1	TGTGCCAGCAGTCCCGAGAGGGCAGGGGGTATCTTCACCATATATTTT	CASSPERAGGIFTIYF
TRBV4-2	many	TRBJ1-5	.	TGTGCCAGCAGCCCCAACGCGGGGGCGAATCAGCCCCAGCATTTT	CASSPNAGANQPQHF
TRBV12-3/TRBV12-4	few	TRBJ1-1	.	TGTGCCAGCAGGGGCGGGGGAGAAGCTTTCTTT	CASRGGGEAFF
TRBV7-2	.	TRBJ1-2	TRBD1	TGTGCCAGCAGCTCGGACAGGGGGAACTATGGCTACACCTTC	CASSSDRGNYGYTF
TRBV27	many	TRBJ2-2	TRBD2	TGTGCCAGCAGGGGGACGGGAGGGACCGGGGAGCTGTTTTTT	CASRGTGGTGELFF
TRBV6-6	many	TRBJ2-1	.	TGTGCCAGCAGTTACAGGGACCATGAGCAGTTCTTC	CASSYRDHEQFF
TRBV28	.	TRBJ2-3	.	TGTGCCAGCAGTTTCCAGGCCTCGATAAGCACAGATACGCAGTATTTT	CASSFQASISTDTQYF
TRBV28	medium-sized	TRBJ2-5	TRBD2	TGTGCCAGCAGTTCGGGACTAGCGGGCCTCCCCCAGTACTTC	CASSSGLAGLPQYF
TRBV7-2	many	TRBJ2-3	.	TGTGCCAGCAGTCCTGGACAAATCTTAGTGGATACGCAGTATTTT	CASSPGQILVDTQYF
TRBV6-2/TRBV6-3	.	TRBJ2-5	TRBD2	TGTGCCAGCACTCTTCCCCCGGCACTAGCGGCGTACCAAGAGACCCAGTACTTC	CASTLPPALAAYQETQYF
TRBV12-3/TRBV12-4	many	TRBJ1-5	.	TGTGCCAGCAGTCACACAGGGATCGGGCAGCCCCAGCATTTT	CASSHTGIGQPQHF
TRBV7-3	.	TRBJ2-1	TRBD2	TGTGCCAGCAGCTTAATTCCAAACACCATAGCGGGGGACAATGAGCAGTTCTTC	CASSLIPNTIAGDNEQFF
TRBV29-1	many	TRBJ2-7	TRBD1	TGCAGCGTCCGGACAGGGGACACCTACGAGCAGTACTTC	CSVRTGDTYEQYF
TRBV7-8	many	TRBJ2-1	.	TGTGCCAGCAGCTTACAGTCAGCACGCTCCTACAATGAGCAGTTCTTC	CASSLQSARSYNEQFF
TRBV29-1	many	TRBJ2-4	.	TGCAGCGTTGAAGATTGGGAGCCGCAGGGAATAGCCAAAAACATTCAGTACTTC	CSVEDWEPQGIAKNIQYF
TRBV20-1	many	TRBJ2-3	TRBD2	TGCAGTGCTAGTTTCTTCCGCAGCGGGGGGATTCCAGATACGCAGTATTTT	CSASFFRSGGIPDTQYF
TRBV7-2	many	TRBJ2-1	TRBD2	TGTGCCAGCAGCTCCGGGACTAGCTTCAGGGATGAGCAGTTCTTC	CASSSGTSFRDEQFF
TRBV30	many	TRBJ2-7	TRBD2	TGTGCCTGGAGTGTGGAGCGGGGGGCCGTCGGCGAGCAGTACTTC	CAWSVERGAVGEQYF
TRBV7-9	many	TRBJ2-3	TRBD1	TGTGCCAGCAGCTCACTGAAACAGGGGGCTAGCACAGATACGCAGTATTTT	CASSSLKQGASTDTQYF
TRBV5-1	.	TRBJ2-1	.	TGCGCCAGCAGCTTGAGGCAAGGGGGGAAGGAGCAGTTCTTC	CASSLRQGGKEQFF
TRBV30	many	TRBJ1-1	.	TGTGCCTGGAGTTGGGCACCGCACGCTGAAGCTTTCTTT	CAWSWAPHAEAFF
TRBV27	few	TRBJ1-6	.	TGTGCCAGCAGTTTAGACGGGGGTATCCTCCACTTT	CASSLDGGILHF